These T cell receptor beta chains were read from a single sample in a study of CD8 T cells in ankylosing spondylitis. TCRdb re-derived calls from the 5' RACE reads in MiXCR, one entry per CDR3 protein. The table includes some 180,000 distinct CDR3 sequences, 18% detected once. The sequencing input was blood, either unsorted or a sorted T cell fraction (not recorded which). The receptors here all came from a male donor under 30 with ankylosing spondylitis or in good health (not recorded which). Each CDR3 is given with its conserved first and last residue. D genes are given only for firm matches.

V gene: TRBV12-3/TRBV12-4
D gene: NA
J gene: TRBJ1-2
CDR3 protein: CASSFYGIYGYTF

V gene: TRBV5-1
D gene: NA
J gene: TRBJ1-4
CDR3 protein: CASSPGRTEKLFF

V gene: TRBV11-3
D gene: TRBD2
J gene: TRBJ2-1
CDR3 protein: CASERGGSLGEQFF

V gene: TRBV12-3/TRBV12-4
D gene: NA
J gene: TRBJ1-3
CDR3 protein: CASSFGGKNTIYF

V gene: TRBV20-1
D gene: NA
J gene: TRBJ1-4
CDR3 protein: CSASQGDKAFKLFF

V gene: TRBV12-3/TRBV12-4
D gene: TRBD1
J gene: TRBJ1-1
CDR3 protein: CASSFDRVGTEAFF

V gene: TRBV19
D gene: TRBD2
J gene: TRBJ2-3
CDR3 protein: CASSILAGVPDTQYF

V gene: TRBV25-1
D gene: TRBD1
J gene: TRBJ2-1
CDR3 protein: CASKGTGGTNEQFF

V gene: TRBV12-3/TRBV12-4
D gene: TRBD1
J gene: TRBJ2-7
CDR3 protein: CASSPRVPGQGLGRKDEQYF

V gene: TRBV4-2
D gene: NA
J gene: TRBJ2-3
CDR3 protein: CASSQVRATTDTQYF

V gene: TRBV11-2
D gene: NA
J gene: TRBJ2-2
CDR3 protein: CASSFERDTGELFF

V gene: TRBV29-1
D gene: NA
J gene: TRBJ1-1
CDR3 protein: CSVTRGSMNTEAFF

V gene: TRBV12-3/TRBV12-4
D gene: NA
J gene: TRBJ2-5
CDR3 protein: CASSPVYFQETQYF

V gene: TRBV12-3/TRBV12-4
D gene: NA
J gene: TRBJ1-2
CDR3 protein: CASSLWGSYGYTF

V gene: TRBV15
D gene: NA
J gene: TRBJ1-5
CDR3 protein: CATSRVRQPQHF

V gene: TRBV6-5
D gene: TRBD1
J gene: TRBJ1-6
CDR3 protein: CASRLEGQGLSPLHF

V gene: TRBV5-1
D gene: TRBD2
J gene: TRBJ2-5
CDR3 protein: CASSLGRGLETQYF

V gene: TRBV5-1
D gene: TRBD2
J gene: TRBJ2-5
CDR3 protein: CASSAGGETQYF

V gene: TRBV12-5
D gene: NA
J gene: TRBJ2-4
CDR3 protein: CASGQIGTPSKNIQYF

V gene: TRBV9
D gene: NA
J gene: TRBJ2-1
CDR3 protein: CASSVGPSVDNEQFF

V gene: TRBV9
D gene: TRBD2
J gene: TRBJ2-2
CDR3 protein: CASSIPGLADTGELFF

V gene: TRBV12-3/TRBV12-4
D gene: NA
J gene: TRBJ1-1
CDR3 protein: CASSLFRANTEAFF

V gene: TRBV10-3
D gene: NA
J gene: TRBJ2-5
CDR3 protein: CAISESAETQYF

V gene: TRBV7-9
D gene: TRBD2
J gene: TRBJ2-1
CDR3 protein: CASFNRTSAYNEQFF

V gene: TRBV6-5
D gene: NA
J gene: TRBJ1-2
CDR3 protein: CASSSLGGRMGYTF

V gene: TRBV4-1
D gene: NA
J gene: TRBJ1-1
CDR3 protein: CASSQGGGYTEAFF

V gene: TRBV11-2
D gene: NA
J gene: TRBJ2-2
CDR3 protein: CASSLFRTGELFF

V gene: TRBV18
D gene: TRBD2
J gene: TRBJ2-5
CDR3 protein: CASSPREGRQETQYF

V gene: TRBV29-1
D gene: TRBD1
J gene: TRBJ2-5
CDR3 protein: CSVDKGAVETQYF

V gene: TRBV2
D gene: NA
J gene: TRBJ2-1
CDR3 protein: CASSERLSGYGF

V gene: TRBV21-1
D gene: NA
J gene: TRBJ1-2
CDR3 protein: CASSKAGGRSYGYTF

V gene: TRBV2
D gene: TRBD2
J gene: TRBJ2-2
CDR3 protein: CASSKGLASTGELFF

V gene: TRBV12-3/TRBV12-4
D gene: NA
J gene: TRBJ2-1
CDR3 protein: CASSPGFYNEQFF

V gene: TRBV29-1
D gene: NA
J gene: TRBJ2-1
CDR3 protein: CSGREGEQFF